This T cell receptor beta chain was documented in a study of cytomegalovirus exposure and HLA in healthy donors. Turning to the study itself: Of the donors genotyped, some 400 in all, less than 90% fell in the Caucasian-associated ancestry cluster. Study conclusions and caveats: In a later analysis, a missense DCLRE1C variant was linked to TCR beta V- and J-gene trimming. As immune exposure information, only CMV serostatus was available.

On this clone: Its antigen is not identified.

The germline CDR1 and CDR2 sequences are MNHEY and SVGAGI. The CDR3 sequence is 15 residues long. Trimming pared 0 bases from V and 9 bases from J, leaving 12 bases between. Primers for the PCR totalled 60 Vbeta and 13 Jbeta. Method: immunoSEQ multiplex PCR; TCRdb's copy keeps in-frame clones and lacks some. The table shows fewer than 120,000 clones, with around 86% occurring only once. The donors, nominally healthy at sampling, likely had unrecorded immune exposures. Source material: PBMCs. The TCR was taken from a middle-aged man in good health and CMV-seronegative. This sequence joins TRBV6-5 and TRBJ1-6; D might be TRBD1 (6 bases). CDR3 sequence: CASSYSSAGVSPLHF. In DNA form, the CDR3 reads TGTGCCAGCAGTTACTCGTCGGCAGGGGTTTCACCCCTCCACTTT.